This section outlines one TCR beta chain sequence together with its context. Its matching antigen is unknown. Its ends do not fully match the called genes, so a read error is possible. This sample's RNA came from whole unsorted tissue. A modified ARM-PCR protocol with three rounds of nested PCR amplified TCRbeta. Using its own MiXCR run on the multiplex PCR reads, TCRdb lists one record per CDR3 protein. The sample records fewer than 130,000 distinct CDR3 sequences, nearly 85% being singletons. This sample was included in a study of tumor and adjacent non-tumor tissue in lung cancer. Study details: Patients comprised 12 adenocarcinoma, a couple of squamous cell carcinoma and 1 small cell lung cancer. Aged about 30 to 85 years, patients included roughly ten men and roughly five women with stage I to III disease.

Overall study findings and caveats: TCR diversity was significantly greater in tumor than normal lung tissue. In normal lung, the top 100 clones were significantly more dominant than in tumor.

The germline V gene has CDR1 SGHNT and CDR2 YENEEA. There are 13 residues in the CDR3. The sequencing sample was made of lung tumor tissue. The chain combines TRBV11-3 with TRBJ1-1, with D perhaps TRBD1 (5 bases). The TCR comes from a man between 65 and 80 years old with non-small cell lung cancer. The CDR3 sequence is CASSFRVNIEAFF. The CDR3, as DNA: TGTGCCAGTAGTTTCAGGGTGAACATTGAAGCTTTCTTT. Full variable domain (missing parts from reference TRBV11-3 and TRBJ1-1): EAGVVQSPRYKIIEKKQPVAFWCNPISGHNTLYWYLQNLGQGPELLIRYENEEAVDDSQLPKDRFSAERLKGVDSTLKIQPAELGDSAVYLCASSFRVNIEAFFGQGTRLTVV.